These T cell receptor beta chains were read from a single sample in a study of shared clonotypes between healthy human individuals. Clones were sequenced by immunoSEQ multiplex PCR, and TCRdb holds only the in-frame ones, with some missing. The data contain about 980,000 clones, around three quarters of them singletons. Sequenced sample: memory CD4+ T cells sorted from blood. These receptors originate from a man aged 18 to 35 in good health. Both conserved end residues are part of each CDR3. A D gene is named only where the DNA matches it firmly. Size is stated for part of the rows, as once, few or many counts, or as a class when the clone is expanded.

D gene	J gene	V gene	clone size	CDR3 DNA	CDR3 protein
.	TRBJ1-2	TRBV6-6	.	TGTGCCAGCAGTTACTCTCCTATTATGGACGCCGACTTC	CASSYSPIMDADF
.	TRBJ2-4	TRBV6-5	.	TGTGCCAGCAGAGACGACCGATCGAGCAAAAACATTCAGTACTTC	CASRDDRSSKNIQYF
.	TRBJ2-1	TRBV6-5	.	TGTGCCAGCAGTTACCCTGACTGCCTCTCCTACAATGAGCAGTTCTTC	CASSYPDCLSYNEQFF
.	TRBJ1-2	TRBV30	.	TGTGCCTGGAGTGGCGACAGAGCCTCCGACTATGGCTACACCTTC	CAWSGDRASDYGYTF
.	TRBJ1-6	TRBV11-3	.	TGTGCCAGCAGCTTTGTAGAGTCCTATAATTCACCCCTCCACTTT	CASSFVESYNSPLHF
.	TRBJ2-7	TRBV4-1	once	TGCGCCAGCAGCCAAGATTATGTCAGGGCCACTTTCGAGCAGTACTTC	CASSQDYVRATFEQYF
.	TRBJ1-1	TRBV5-1	.	TGCGCCAGCAGCGATGCTACTTCTACTAGTGGGACTGAAGCTTTCTTT	CASSDATSTSGTEAFF
TRBD1	TRBJ1-1	TRBV18	few	TGTGCCAGCTCACCGGGACAGACCATGAACACTGAAGCTTTCTTT	CASSPGQTMNTEAFF
.	TRBJ2-3	TRBV2	.	TGTGCCAGCAGGAGGCGGGGCCAGAGCACAGATACGCAGTATTTT	CASRRRGQSTDTQYF
.	TRBJ1-1	TRBV6-1	.	TGTGCCAGCAGTGAAGCTAGGGCTACTGAAGCTTTCTTT	CASSEARATEAFF
.	TRBJ1-3	TRBV27	.	TGTGCCAGGAGGATTTGCCTCGGGTACACCATATATTTT	CARRICLGYTIYF
TRBD1	TRBJ1-5	TRBV19	.	TGTGCCAGTAGTACGACAGGGAATCAGCCCCAGCATTTT	CASSTTGNQPQHF
.	TRBJ2-7	TRBV7-8	once	TGTGCCAGCAGCTTAGGCAGGCTTACCTACGAGCAGTACTTC	CASSLGRLTYEQYF
TRBD1	TRBJ2-7	TRBV19	.	TGTGCCGCGAAACCAGTCAGGGGACAGGTGCAGTACTTC	CAAKPVRGQVQYF
.	TRBJ1-4	TRBV19	few	TGTGCCAGTAGTATTACAGTGAATGAAAAACTGTTTTTT	CASSITVNEKLFF
.	TRBJ1-1	TRBV5-6	.	TGTGCCAGCAGTCCCCGTAGGATAATGAACACTGAAGCTTTCTTT	CASSPRRIMNTEAFF
TRBD1	TRBJ1-1	TRBV18	.	TGTGCCAGCTCACCAACCCGGGACAGGGGAGCAAGCACTGAAGCTTTCTTT	CASSPTRDRGASTEAFF
TRBD1	TRBJ1-4	TRBV6-1	once	TGTGCCAGCAATGGGGCAGGGGGTTATGAAAAACTGTTTTTT	CASNGAGGYEKLFF
TRBD2	TRBJ2-5	TRBV6-1	.	TGTGCCAGCAGAAGTCTAGGGGAGGGGACCCAGTACTTC	CASRSLGEGTQYF
TRBD1	TRBJ1-5	TRBV5-6	.	TGTGCCAGCAGCTTGGGCGGGACAGGGAGGACGGGACAGCCCCAGCATTTT	CASSLGGTGRTGQPQHF
.	TRBJ2-7	TRBV19	.	TGTGCCAGTAGTATGGAGAGCTCCTACGAGCAGTACTTC	CASSMESSYEQYF
TRBD1	TRBJ2-7	TRBV7-9	.	TGTGCCAGCAGCTTAGAGGGACAGGGCTTCCTTACCTACGAGCAGTACTTC	CASSLEGQGFLTYEQYF
TRBD1	TRBJ2-7	TRBV6-1	.	TGTGCCAGCAGTGCGGGACAGGGGAGCTACGAGCAGTACTTC	CASSAGQGSYEQYF
TRBD1	TRBJ2-7	TRBV5-1	.	TGCGCCAGCAGCCCCCCGGACAGGGTTGGAAACGAGCAGTACTTC	CASSPPDRVGNEQYF
TRBD2	TRBJ2-1	TRBV18	.	TGTGCCAGCTCACCACCTCTAGCGGAGTACAATGAGCAGTTCTTC	CASSPPLAEYNEQFF
TRBD1	TRBJ1-1	TRBV14	.	TGTGCCAGCAGCTTCAGACAGGGGGCTGAAGCTTTCTTT	CASSFRQGAEAFF
.	TRBJ1-5	TRBV6-1	.	TGTGCCAGCAGTGACCCTCATCAGCCCCAGCATTTT	CASSDPHQPQHF
.	TRBJ2-3	TRBV5-4	.	TGTGCCAGCAGTGCGAGAGATACGCAGTATTTT	CASSARDTQYF
TRBD2	TRBJ2-1	TRBV5-1	.	TGCGCCAGCACTCCGCGGGGGGGATCTGGCTCCTACAATGAGCAGTTCTTC	CASTPRGGSGSYNEQFF
.	TRBJ2-3	TRBV23-1	.	TGCGCCAGCAGTGGGGGGACTTTAAATAGCACAGATACGCAGTATTTT	CASSGGTLNSTDTQYF
.	TRBJ2-3	TRBV27	few	TGTGCCAGCAGTTTAGGAGCGGGCGGCACAGATACGCAGTATTTT	CASSLGAGGTDTQYF
TRBD2	TRBJ2-5	TRBV10-2	.	TGCGCCAGCAGTGTTGGGGGGCGGGGGGAAGAGACCCAGTACTTC	CASSVGGRGEETQYF
.	TRBJ2-6	TRBV9	.	TGTGCCAGCAGGGGAGACCGCGACTCTGGGGCCAACGTCCTGACTTTC	CASRGDRDSGANVLTF
TRBD2	TRBJ2-2	TRBV10-3	.	TGTGCCATCAGTCAAGGGGGACTAGCGGGGAACACCGGGGAGCTGTTTTTT	CAISQGGLAGNTGELFF
.	TRBJ1-1	TRBV6-5	.	TGTGCCAGCAGTTACGGTCCCCTATTGAACACTGAAGCTTTCTTT	CASSYGPLLNTEAFF
.	TRBJ1-3	TRBV2	.	TGTGCCAGCAGTGGGCAGAGCTCTGGAAACACCATATATTTT	CASSGQSSGNTIYF
.	TRBJ2-5	TRBV7-8	.	TGTGCCAGCAGCCAGGGGGGGAGTGGGGAGACCCAGTACTTC	CASSQGGSGETQYF
.	TRBJ1-2	TRBV30	.	TGTGCCTGGAGAGTCGGGGGCCCTGGCTACACCTTC	CAWRVGGPGYTF
.	TRBJ1-1	TRBV13	.	TGTGCCAGCACACGTCGGAACACTGAAGCTTTCTTT	CASTRRNTEAFF
.	TRBJ2-1	TRBV5-1	.	TGCGCCAGCAGCTTGGCCTTAAGTTCCTACAATGAGCAGTTCTTC	CASSLALSSYNEQFF
.	TRBJ2-5	TRBV5-1	.	TGCGCCAGCAGATTCGTCGGGAGTGCTGCAGAGACCCAGTACTTC	CASRFVGSAAETQYF
TRBD1	TRBJ1-1	TRBV30	.	TGTGCCTCAAGCTCCGGGACAGGGAGTCTCCGGAACACTGAAGCTTTCTTT	CASSSGTGSLRNTEAFF
.	TRBJ1-3	TRBV25-1	few	TGTGCCAGCAGTGAATATAGCCAGGGCTCTGGAAACACCATATATTTT	CASSEYSQGSGNTIYF
TRBD2	TRBJ2-5	TRBV19	.	TGTGCCAGTAGTCTAGCGGCCAGCGAGACCCAGTACTTC	CASSLAASETQYF
TRBD2	TRBJ2-7	TRBV10-1	.	TGCGCCAGCAGTGGGACTAGCGGGATCCCGGGAGAGCAGTACTTC	CASSGTSGIPGEQYF
TRBD2	TRBJ2-7	TRBV6-1	.	TGTGCCAGCTCACTTGGGACTACTAGCTCCTACGAGCAGTACTTC	CASSLGTTSSYEQYF
.	TRBJ1-4	TRBV19	.	TGTGCCAGTAGTATTGGAAGCAATAATGAAAAACTGTTTTTT	CASSIGSNNEKLFF
.	TRBJ2-1	TRBV11-3	.	TGTGCCAGCAGCTTCAGCGGACGCTCCTCCTACAATGAGCAGTTCTTC	CASSFSGRSSYNEQFF
TRBD1	TRBJ2-3	TRBV5-6	few	TGTGCCAGCAGCAGACAGGGGCTAGATACGCAGTATTTT	CASSRQGLDTQYF
.	TRBJ1-4	TRBV7-2	.	TGTGCCAGCAGCTTAGGTCGGAATGAAAAACTGTTTTTT	CASSLGRNEKLFF
.	TRBJ2-1	TRBV9	.	TGTGCCAGCAGCCCTCAGGGGACTATAACTAATGAGCAGTTCTTC	CASSPQGTITNEQFF
TRBD1	TRBJ1-4	TRBV18	.	TGTGCCAGCTCACCGCTGGGACAGAATGAAAAACTGTTTTTT	CASSPLGQNEKLFF
TRBD2	TRBJ2-1	TRBV19	.	TGTGCCAGTTCCCCGGTCGGGGGGACTAGCGGTAGGGAGCAGTTCTTC	CASSPVGGTSGREQFF
TRBD2	TRBJ2-1	TRBV5-4	.	TGTGCCAGCAGCTTACCAATACAGCGGGGGGGCAATGAGCAGTTCTTC	CASSLPIQRGGNEQFF
.	TRBJ2-2	TRBV7-9	.	TGTGCCAGCAGCTTCTGGCAGGGGAACACCGGGGAGCTGTTTTTT	CASSFWQGNTGELFF
.	TRBJ2-7	TRBV4-1	.	TGCGCCAGCAGCCCGCAGCCACAGGGTTTTACCTACGAGCAGTACTTC	CASSPQPQGFTYEQYF
.	TRBJ1-3	TRBV29-1	.	TGCAGTTGCAGCCCGGGGAACGGAAACACCATATATTTT	CSCSPGNGNTIYF